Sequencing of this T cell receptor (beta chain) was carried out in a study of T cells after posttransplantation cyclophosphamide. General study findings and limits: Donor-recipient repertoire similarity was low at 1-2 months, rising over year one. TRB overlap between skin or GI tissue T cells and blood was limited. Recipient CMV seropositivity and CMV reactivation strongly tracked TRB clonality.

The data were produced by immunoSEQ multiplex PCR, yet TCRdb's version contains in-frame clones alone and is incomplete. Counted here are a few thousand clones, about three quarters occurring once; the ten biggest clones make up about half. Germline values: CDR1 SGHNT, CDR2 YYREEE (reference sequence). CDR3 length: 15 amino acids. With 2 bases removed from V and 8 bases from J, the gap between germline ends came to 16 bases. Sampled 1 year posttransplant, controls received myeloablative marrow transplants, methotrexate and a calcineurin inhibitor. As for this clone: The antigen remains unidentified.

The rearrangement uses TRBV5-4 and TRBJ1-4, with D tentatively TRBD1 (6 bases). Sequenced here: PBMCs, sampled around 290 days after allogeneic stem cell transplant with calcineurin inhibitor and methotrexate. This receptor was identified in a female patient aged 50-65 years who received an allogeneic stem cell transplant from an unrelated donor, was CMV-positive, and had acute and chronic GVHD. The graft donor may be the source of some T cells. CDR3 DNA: TGTGCCAGCAGCTTCCTAGGGGGGGCGGGCGAAAAACTGTTTTTT. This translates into CASSFLGGAGEKLFF.